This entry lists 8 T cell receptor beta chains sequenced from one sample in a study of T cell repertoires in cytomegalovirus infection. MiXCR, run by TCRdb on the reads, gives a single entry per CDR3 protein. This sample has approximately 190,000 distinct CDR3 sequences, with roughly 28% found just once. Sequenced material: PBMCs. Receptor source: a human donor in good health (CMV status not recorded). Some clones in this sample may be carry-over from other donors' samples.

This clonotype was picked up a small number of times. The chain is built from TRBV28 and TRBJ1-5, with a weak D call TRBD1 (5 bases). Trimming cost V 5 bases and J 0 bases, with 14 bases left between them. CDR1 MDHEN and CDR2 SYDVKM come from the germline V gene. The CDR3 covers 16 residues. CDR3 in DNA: TGTGCCAGCAGTCCCCATTCAGGGAATAGCAATCAGCCCCAGCATTTT. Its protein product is CASSPHSGNSNQPQHF.

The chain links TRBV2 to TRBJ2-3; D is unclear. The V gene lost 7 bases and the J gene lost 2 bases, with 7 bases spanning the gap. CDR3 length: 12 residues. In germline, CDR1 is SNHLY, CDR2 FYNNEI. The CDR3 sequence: CASNRPTDTQYF. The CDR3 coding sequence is TGTGCCAGCAATAGACCCACAGATACGCAGTATTTT.

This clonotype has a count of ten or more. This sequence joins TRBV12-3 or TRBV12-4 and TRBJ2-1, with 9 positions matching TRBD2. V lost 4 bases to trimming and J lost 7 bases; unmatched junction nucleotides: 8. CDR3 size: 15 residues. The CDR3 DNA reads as TGTGCCAGCAGTTACGGGACTAGCCGTGGGAATGAGCAGTTCTTC. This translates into CASSYGTSRGNEQFF.

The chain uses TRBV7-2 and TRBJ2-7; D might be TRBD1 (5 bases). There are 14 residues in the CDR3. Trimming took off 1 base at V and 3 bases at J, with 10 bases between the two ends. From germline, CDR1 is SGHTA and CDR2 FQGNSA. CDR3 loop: CASSLDARDYEQYF. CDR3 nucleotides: TGTGCCAGCAGCTTAGATGCCAGGGACTACGAGCAGTACTTC.

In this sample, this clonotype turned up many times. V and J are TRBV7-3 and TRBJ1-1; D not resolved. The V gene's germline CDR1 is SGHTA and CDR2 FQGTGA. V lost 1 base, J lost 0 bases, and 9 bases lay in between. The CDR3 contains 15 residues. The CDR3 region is CASSLNRPLNTEAFF. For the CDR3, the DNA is TGTGCCAGCAGCTTAAATCGGCCGTTGAACACTGAAGCTTTCTTT.

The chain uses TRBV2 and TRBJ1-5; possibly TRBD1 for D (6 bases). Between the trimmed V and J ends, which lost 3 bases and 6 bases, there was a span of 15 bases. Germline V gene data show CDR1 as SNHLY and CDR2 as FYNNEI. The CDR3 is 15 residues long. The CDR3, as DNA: TGTGCCAGCAGTGAGGCCGCGGGAGGGGGTCAGCCCCAGCATTTT. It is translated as CASSEAAGGGQPQHF. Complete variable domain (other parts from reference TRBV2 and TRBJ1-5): EPEVTQTPSHQVTQMGQEVILRCVPISNHLYFYWYRQILGQKVEFLVSFYNNEISEKSEIFDDQFSVERPDGSNFTLKIRSTKLEDSAMYFCASSEAAGGGQPQHFGDGTRLSIL.

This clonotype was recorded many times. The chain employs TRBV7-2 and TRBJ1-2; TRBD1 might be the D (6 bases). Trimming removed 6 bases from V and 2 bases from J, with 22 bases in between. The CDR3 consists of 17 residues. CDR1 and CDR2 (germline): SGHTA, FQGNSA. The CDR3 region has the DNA TGTGCCAGCAGGTCGACCGGGACACAGTCAACCAACTATGGCTACACCTTC. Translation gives CASRSTGTQSTNYGYTF.

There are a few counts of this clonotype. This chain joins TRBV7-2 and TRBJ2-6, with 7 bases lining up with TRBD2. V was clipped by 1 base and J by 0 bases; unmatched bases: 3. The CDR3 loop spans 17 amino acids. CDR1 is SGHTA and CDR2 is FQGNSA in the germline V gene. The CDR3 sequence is CASSLEAGSSGANVLTF. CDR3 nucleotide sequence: TGTGCCAGCAGCTTAGAAGCGGGGAGCTCTGGGGCCAACGTCCTGACTTTC.